Here is one T cell receptor (beta chain) with its context. The antigen remains unidentified. These data originate in a study of CXCR3-negative and CXCR3-positive naive CD8 T cells. Study-wide results and limits: Similarly elevated diversity marked both naive subsets, with memory CD8+ cells showing far lower diversity. CXCR3-positive naive cells had TRB CDR3s that were more hydrophobic than CXCR3-negative naive cells had.

Germline CDR1 and CDR2: SGHVS and FNYEAQ. CDR3 size: 17 residues. The method, 5' RACE with UMI labels, was used to prepare the TRB cDNA libraries. Reprocessing the 5' RACE reads, TCRdb reports a single entry for every CDR3 protein and omits DNA. Its table records 84,000 or so distinct CDR3 sequences. The clonotype comes from a human donor in good health. Some clones in this sample may be carry-over from other donors' samples. Sequencing input: naive CXCR3+ CD8+ T cells from blood. Sample subset: CD45RO-CCR7+CD27+CD95- naive CD8+ T cells expressing CXCR3 (TNR3+). The V and J genes are TRBV7-6 and TRBJ2-7; without DNA, the TCRdb call of TRBD2 cannot be checked. The CDR3: CASSLGLAGDSSYEQYF.